These T cell receptor beta chains were read from a single sample in a study of blood T cell repertoires in COVID-19. The assay was immunoSEQ multiplex PCR, and TCRdb's table has in-frame clones only and misses some. The sample lists 350,000 or so clones, about 92% seen once, with approximately 17% in the top ten. Sequences were obtained from PBMCs or T cells enriched from blood (not recorded which). These receptors were taken from a woman in her 30s who had recovered from COVID-19. Each CDR3 is given with its conserved first and last residue. Each record gives: CDR3 protein, V gene, J gene.

CASSSLQAYGYTF	TRBV13	TRBJ1-2
CASSTLAGGPYEQFF	TRBV19	TRBJ2-1
CANRGQGHEQYF	TRBV2	TRBJ2-7
CASSLTRTSGTQDTQYF	TRBV18	TRBJ2-3
CASSQDQDIPYGYTF	TRBV4-1	TRBJ1-2
CATSSLAESTDTQYF	TRBV15	TRBJ2-3
CASRVVLAGSYEQYF	TRBV5-1	TRBJ2-7
CASSRDSYSYNEQFF	TRBV7-9	TRBJ2-1
CASSNNAGGITYNEQFF	TRBV5-1	TRBJ2-1
CASSQGLISGRPEQFF	TRBV3-1/TRBV3-2	TRBJ2-1
CASSLGSWDRLFF	TRBV28	TRBJ1-4
CASSLRPTGPGANVLTF	TRBV7-8	TRBJ2-6
CSVLNRSRDEQYF	TRBV29-1	TRBJ2-7
CASSFWDSVRQNTEAFF	TRBV28	TRBJ1-1
CASSQFLPPEYF	TRBV4-2	TRBJ2-4
CASSPTRTRKETQYF	TRBV6-5	TRBJ2-5
CASSQVDSTEAFF	TRBV3-1/TRBV3-2	TRBJ1-1
CASSGWSGTGGLEAFF	TRBV10-2	TRBJ1-1
CSGGASNTEAFF	TRBV29-1	TRBJ1-1
CASSLHRGGNEQYF	TRBV28	TRBJ2-7
CASSLGSDYSDTQYF	TRBV5-4	TRBJ2-3
CASSPRAYQETQYF	TRBV27	TRBJ2-5
CASSPRQEETQYF	TRBV18	TRBJ2-5
CASSTTGGGQPQHF	TRBV19	TRBJ1-5
CASSQLRTTGELFF	TRBV4-3	TRBJ2-2
CATRPNSGAVGELFF	TRBV24-1	TRBJ2-2
CASSLAAETPLYF	TRBV7-2	TRBJ1-3